The 8 T cell receptor beta chains below all came from one sample that was sequenced in a study of T cells in narcolepsy. Clones were read by immunoSEQ multiplex PCR, and TCRdb kept only the in-frame ones, dropping some. The sample holds about 30,000 clones, around 83% seen once. What was sequenced was memory (CD45RA-) CD4+ T cells from blood. These receptors were taken from a human donor in good health.

This chain connects TRBV29-1 to TRBJ1-4; TRBD1 might be the D (5 bases). V shed 5 bases and J shed 0 bases, with 10 bases lying between them. The CDR3 runs 14 residues. Germline CDR1 reads SQVTM; CDR2 reads ANQGSEA. CDR3 nucleotide sequence: TGCAGCGTTCGGGACTTTGCAACTAATGAAAAACTGTTTTTT. It translates to CSVRDFATNEKLFF.

The V call is TRBV12-5, the J call TRBJ2-1, with D tentatively TRBD2 (6 bases). This CDR3 contains 13 residues. Per germline, CDR1 LGHNT and CDR2 FRNRAP. The ends were cut back, 6 bases at V and 6 bases at J, with 12 bases in the middle. For the CDR3, the DNA is TGTGCTAGTGGGGGGACTTCTCGCAATGAGCAGTTCTTC. Its translation: CASGGTSRNEQFF.

The chain uses TRBV28 and TRBJ1-1; D remains unclear. Trimming shortened V by 8 bases and J by 1 base, and 8 bases separated the two germline ends. Germline V gene data show CDR1 as MDHEN and CDR2 as SYDVKM. The CDR3 extends over 12 amino acids. The CDR3 loop reads CASLGWNTEAFF. The DNA for the CDR3 is TGTGCCAGCTTGGGTTGGAACACTGAAGCTTTCTTT.

The chain combines TRBV7-2 with TRBJ2-7; D is unclear. This CDR3 comprises 13 residues. The V end was cut by 5 bases, the J end by 3 bases, with 11 bases between. Germline values: CDR1 SGHTA, CDR2 FQGNSA. The CDR3 region is CASSPGGVYEQYV. The CDR3 region has the DNA TGTGCCAGCAGCCCAGGTGGGGTCTACGAGCAGTACGTC.

The V call is TRBV7-8, the J call TRBJ2-5; TRBD2 aligns across 7 bases. Judging by the DNA end, TRBJ2-7 fits better; the J call may be wrong. The CDR3 sequence is 14 residues long. Germline-derived CDR1 and CDR2 are SGHVS and FQNEAQ. The chain's CDR3 is CASSPGGSSYEQYF. The CDR3 coding sequence is TGTGCCAGCAGCCCCGGGGGGTCCTCCTACGAGCAGTACTTC.

The table lists this clone with a few counts. The J gene is TRBJ1-5, the V gene TRBV30, with D maybe TRBD1 (5 bases). The germline CDR1 and CDR2 sequences are GTSNPN and SVGIG (reference sequence). There are 14 residues in the CDR3. V was pared by 0 bases and J by 7 bases, with 13 bases between. This CDR3 reads CAWSVPGLRQPQHF. The DNA for the CDR3 is TGTGCCTGGAGTGTCCCAGGGTTGAGGCAGCCCCAGCATTTT.

The rearrangement links TRBV28 to TRBJ1-3; D is uncertain. CDR1 is MDHEN, CDR2 SYDVKM, per germline. There are 16 residues in the CDR3. The V end was cut by 4 bases, the J end by 2 bases, with 15 bases between. CDR3 sequence reads: CASSSVRQRAGNTIYF. The CDR3 DNA reads as TGTGCCAGCAGTTCGGTCCGGCAGAGAGCTGGAAACACCATATATTTT.

The V call is TRBV11-3, the J call TRBJ2-2, with 7 bases fitting TRBD1. V lost 3 bases and J lost 5; bases outside the gene matches: 3. CDR3 length equals 14 residues. Germline V CDR1 and CDR2: SGHNT, YENEEA. The CDR3, as DNA: TGTGCCAGCAGCTTCCAGGGGGAAACCGGGGAGCTGTTTTTT. This encodes CASSFQGETGELFF.